A single sample is the source of the 11 T cell receptor beta chains below, sequenced in a study of cytomegalovirus exposure and HLA in healthy donors. PCR was performed using 60 Vbeta and 13 Jbeta primers. Clones were read by immunoSEQ multiplex PCR, and TCRdb kept only the in-frame ones, dropping some. The sample includes some 54,000 clones, approximately 80% of them seen just once. Sequencing was done on a sample of PBMCs. All receptors derive from a male donor in good health and CMV-seronegative.

The rearrangement links TRBV9 to TRBJ2-5; 8 bases fit TRBD1. Trimming cost V 2 bases and J 5 bases; bases outside gene matches: 14. The CDR3 runs 17 residues. Germline CDR1 SGDLS, CDR2 YYNGEE. CDR3 residues: CASSVGTGLTYMETQYF. CDR3 nucleotide sequence: TGTGCCAGCAGCGTCGGGACAGGCCTCACGTATATGGAGACCCAGTACTTC.

Regarding this clone: Sequence at one end of the junction differs from germline and may be a read error. This rearrangement joins TRBV7-9 to TRBJ2-3; D unresolved. This CDR3 region has 16 residues. Per germline, CDR1 SEHNR and CDR2 FQNEAQ (reference sequence). CDR3 residues: CSSSSTSSPTGDTQYF. CDR3 sequence (DNA): TGTTCCAGCAGCTCCACCTCCTCCCCGACGGGTGATACGCAGTATTTT. The variable domain in full, with the rest retrieved from reference TRBV7-9 and TRBJ2-3, is DTGVSQNPRHKITKRGQNVTFRCDPISEHNRLYWYRQTLGQGPEFLTYFQNEAQLEKSRLLSDRFSAERPKGSFSTLEIQRTEQGDSAMYLCSSSSTSSPTGDTQYFGPGTRLTVL.

The genes are TRBV18 and TRBJ2-3; 11 nucleotides agree with TRBD2. Germline V gives CDR1 KGHSH, CDR2 LQKENI. CDR3 size: 16 residues. The trim removed 3 bases at V and 2 bases at J, leaving 4 bases unmatched. The CDR3 nucleotides are TGTGCCAGCTCACCGACTAGCGGGGCCTTCACAGATACGCAGTATTTT. Translation gives CASSPTSGAFTDTQYF.

The rearrangement uses TRBV12-5 and TRBJ2-3; 8 nucleotides match TRBD2. Germline V lookup: CDR1 LGHNT, CDR2 FRNRAP. This CDR3 contains 15 residues. The junction had 7 bases not matched to a gene; V was cut back by 7 bases and J by 1 base. CDR3 loop: CASDSGGAGTDTQYF. CDR3 DNA: TGTGCTAGTGACTCCGGGGGGGCGGGCACAGATACGCAGTATTTT.

The chain combines TRBV6-1 with TRBJ2-2, with D maybe TRBD2 (6 bases). The length of the CDR3 is 15 residues. V was shortened by 3 bases and J by 6 bases, with 14 bases between the two germline ends. Germline CDR1 reads MNHNS; CDR2 reads SASEGT. CDR3 in amino acids: CASSERGTGAGELFF. DNA for the CDR3: TGTGCCAGCAGTGAGCGGGGTACTGGGGCCGGGGAGCTGTTTTTT.

This clone was counted only a few times. The chain employs TRBV10-3 and TRBJ1-1; no reliable D call. This CDR3 comprises 13 residues. Germline lookup yields CDR1 ENHRY and CDR2 SYGVKD. V was shortened by 3 bases and J by 4 bases, with 9 bases between the two germline ends. CDR3 region: CAISDSVSTEAFF. The CDR3 DNA reads TGTGCCATCAGTGATTCGGTTAGCACTGAAGCTTTCTTT.

The J gene is TRBJ1-1, the V gene TRBV20-1, with D possibly TRBD1 on 6 matching bases. The germline CDR1 and CDR2 sequences are DFQATT and SNEGSKA (reference sequence). The CDR3 covers 11 residues. Between the trimmed V and J ends, which lost 6 bases and 6 bases, there was a span of 11 bases. The CDR3 sequence is CSAITGSEAFF. The CDR3 nucleotides read TGCAGTGCAATCACAGGGTCTGAAGCTTTCTTT.

The rearrangement uses TRBV19 and TRBJ1-1; the D gene is possibly TRBD1 (6 bases). Germline loops: CDR1 LNHDA, CDR2 SQIVND (reference sequence). This CDR3 has 15 residues. V gave up 3 bases and J gave up 4 bases, with 15 bases separating them. CDR3: CASSITGFRATEAFF. The CDR3 coding sequence is TGTGCCAGTAGTATTACAGGGTTTCGGGCCACTGAAGCTTTCTTT.

This clone is a singleton in its sample. This CDR3 is also generated by other DNA sequences in the sample. The V gene is TRBV29-1, the J gene TRBJ1-2; possible D gene TRBD1, 5 bases. Germline CDR1 SQVTM, CDR2 ANQGSEA. The CDR3 spans 15 residues. V lost 0 bases and J 4 bases, leaving 15 bases between the germline ends. This CDR3 is CSVEDTQGFSYGYTF. CDR3 in DNA: TGCAGCGTTGAAGACACGCAGGGCTTTTCCTATGGCTACACCTTC.

V is TRBV5-1 and J is TRBJ2-3, with 11 bases that match TRBD1. V was pared by 5 bases and J by 5 bases, with 7 bases of the junction left unmatched. Germline V lookup: CDR1 SGHRS, CDR2 YFSETQ. This CDR3 spans 15 amino acids. The CDR3 region is CASRIRTGGEDTQYF. As DNA, the CDR3 is TGCGCCAGCAGAATCCGGACAGGGGGCGAAGATACGCAGTATTTT.

The DNA of the CDR3 is TGTGCCAGCCGAACAGGGGGCCGGAACACTGAAGCTTTCTTT. Translating gives CASRTGGRNTEAFF. The genes are TRBV19 and TRBJ1-1; 9 nucleotides agree with TRBD1. CDR1 is LNHDA, CDR2 SQIVND, per germline (reference sequence). The CDR3 has 14 amino acids. V lost 9 bases to trimming and J lost 1 base; unmatched junction nucleotides: 6.